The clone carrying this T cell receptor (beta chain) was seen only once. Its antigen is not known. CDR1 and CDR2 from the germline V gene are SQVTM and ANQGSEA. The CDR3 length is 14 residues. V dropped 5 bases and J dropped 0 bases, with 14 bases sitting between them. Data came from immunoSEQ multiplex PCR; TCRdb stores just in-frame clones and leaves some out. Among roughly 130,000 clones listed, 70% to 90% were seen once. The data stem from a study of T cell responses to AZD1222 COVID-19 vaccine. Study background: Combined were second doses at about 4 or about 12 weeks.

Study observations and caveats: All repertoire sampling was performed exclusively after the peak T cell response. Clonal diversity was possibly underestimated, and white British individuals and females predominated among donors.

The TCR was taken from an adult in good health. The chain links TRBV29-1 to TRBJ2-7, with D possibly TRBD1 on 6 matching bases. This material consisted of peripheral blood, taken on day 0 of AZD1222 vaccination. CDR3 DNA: TGCAGCGTTTTAGTTGGGACAACCTCCTACGAGCAGTACTTC. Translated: CSVLVGTTSYEQYF.